The table lists the clone carrying this T cell receptor (beta chain) with many counts. Its antigen is as yet unknown. Unique molecular identifiers were incorporated into the prepared TCRbeta library. TCRdb re-called the PCR reads through MiXCR, storing one row per CDR3 protein. This sample has 4,000 to 6,000 distinct CDR3 sequences, with around 7.8% found just once. The ends were cut back, 0 bases at V and 14 bases at J, with 9 bases in the middle. The CDR3 has 12 amino acids. Germline values: CDR1 SGDLS, CDR2 YYNGEE. The data are from a study of T-cell reconstitution after alpha-beta-depleted transplantation in children. Study-wide points: Roughly two months post-transplant, alpha-beta T cells reportedly originated from several hundred graft clones that had expanded. At one year after transplant, newly produced T cells mostly accounted for T-cell counts and diversity. Where some patients showed high TCRbeta diversity at day 60, it came from recipient T cells and thymic progenitors that had survived.

The material sequenced was PBMCs, mostly from graft donor cells, taken 60 days after TCRalphabeta/CD19-depleted stem cell transplant. This TCR came from a boy in the first two years of life who had a stem cell transplant for SCID, so the T cells may come from the graft donor. The genes are TRBV9 and TRBJ1-6; D is ambiguous. CDR3 in amino acids: CASSVGGMALHF. In nucleotides, the CDR3 is TGTGCCAGCAGCGTAGGCGGGATGGCCCTCCACTTT.